This T cell receptor (beta chain) was obtained from a study of T cells after yellow fever vaccination. Across the whole study: The SMART-Seq v4 Ultra Low Input method served to prepare the low-cell-number fractions. Points from the study as a whole: The CD4 and CD8 compartments had a small share of their clonotypes in common. At 95% to 96% for CD4 and around 91% for CD8, most primary-vaccination clones showed up again after the booster.

TCRdb used MiXCR to reprocess the 5' RACE reads, holding one entry per CDR3 protein. The sample includes about 45,000 distinct CDR3 sequences, almost 7% seen only once; the top ten take approximately 15%. This clonotype showed up many times. The sequenced sample was CD8+ T cells not binding an NS4B(214-222) dextramer, sorted from PBMCs, obtained 45 days after the yellow fever booster vaccination. The receptor was isolated from a man aged 25 to 40 who received the YFV17D yellow fever vaccine.

The CDR3 reads CASIGNTEAFF. The CDR3 DNA is TGTGCCAGTATCGGCAACACTGAAGCTTTCTTT. The chain combines TRBV19 with TRBJ1-1; D remains unclear. The CDR3 runs 11 residues. V dropped 7 bases and J dropped 2 bases, with 5 bases sitting between them. Germline CDR1 and CDR2: LNHDA and SQIVND (reference sequence). The complete variable domain, with remaining parts taken from reference TRBV19 and TRBJ1-1, reads DGGITQSPKYLFRKEGQNVTLSCEQNLNHDAMYWYRQDPGQGLRLIYYSQIVNDFQKGDIAEGYSVSREKKESFPLTVTSAQKNPTAFYLCASIGNTEAFFGQGTRLTVV.